A selection of T cell receptor beta chains follows, all from one sample in a study of control samples from healthy donors and cancer patients. Here immunoSEQ multiplex PCR was the method, and the copy in TCRdb shows in-frame clones only, minus some. The sample has 48,000 or so clones; nearly 95% are singletons. The sequencing sample was made of PBMCs. The receptors here all came from a woman in her forties or fifties with head and neck cancer. The CDR3 runs from the conserved cysteine through the conserved F or W. The D gene is left open where the match is weak. Size tells how often a clone was seen (once, few, many) or the class of an expanded clone, and some rows leave it out.

D gene: .; V gene: TRBV29-1; clone size: .; J gene: TRBJ1-1; CDR3 protein: CSVDGQGSNTEAFF; CDR3 DNA: TGCAGCGTTGACGGGCAGGGGTCTAACACTGAAGCTTTCTTT
D gene: TRBD1; V gene: TRBV24-1; clone size: .; J gene: TRBJ2-7; CDR3 protein: CATSDDRDRGGEQYF; CDR3 DNA: TGTGCCACCAGTGACGACCGGGACAGGGGAGGCGAGCAGTACTTC
D gene: .; V gene: TRBV6-4; clone size: once; J gene: TRBJ2-7; CDR3 protein: CASKRKFEQYF; CDR3 DNA: TGTGCCAGCAAACGCAAATTCGAGCAGTACTTC
D gene: .; V gene: TRBV5-1; clone size: .; J gene: TRBJ2-5; CDR3 protein: CASSFRGGREETQYF; CDR3 DNA: TGCGCCAGCAGCTTTCGTGGGGGACGTGAAGAGACCCAGTACTTC
D gene: TRBD1; V gene: TRBV5-8; clone size: .; J gene: TRBJ1-4; CDR3 protein: CASSHRGAAEKLFF; CDR3 DNA: TGTGCCAGCAGCCACAGGGGAGCAGCGGAAAAACTGTTTTTT
D gene: TRBD1; V gene: TRBV6-5; clone size: .; J gene: TRBJ2-7; CDR3 protein: CASSRSGQGAYEQYF; CDR3 DNA: TGTGCCAGCAGCCGATCGGGACAGGGGGCCTACGAGCAGTACTTC
D gene: TRBD2; V gene: TRBV28; clone size: .; J gene: TRBJ2-7; CDR3 protein: CASSLTSDYEQYF; CDR3 DNA: TGTGCCAGCAGTTTAACTAGCGACTACGAGCAGTACTTC
D gene: .; V gene: TRBV10-3; clone size: once; J gene: TRBJ2-7; CDR3 protein: CAISDPGRLSYEQYF; CDR3 DNA: TGTGCCATCAGTGACCCCGGACGGCTTTCCTACGAGCAGTACTTC
D gene: .; V gene: TRBV28; clone size: .; J gene: TRBJ2-7; CDR3 protein: CASTSPRVVRYEQYF; CDR3 DNA: TGTGCCAGCACCTCACCCAGGGTAGTCCGCTACGAGCAGTACTTC
D gene: TRBD2; V gene: TRBV24-1; clone size: .; J gene: TRBJ2-1; CDR3 protein: CATSGIAGGPGNEQFF; CDR3 DNA: TGTGCCACCAGTGGTATAGCGGGAGGGCCGGGTAATGAGCAGTTCTTC
D gene: .; V gene: TRBV19; clone size: .; J gene: TRBJ2-7; CDR3 protein: CASSRTASFYEQYF; CDR3 DNA: TGTGCCAGTAGCCGGACAGCCTCCTTCTACGAGCAGTACTTC
D gene: TRBD1; V gene: TRBV29-1; clone size: .; J gene: TRBJ2-3; CDR3 protein: CSVAGQGAADTQYF; CDR3 DNA: TGCAGCGTCGCGGGACAGGGGGCAGCAGATACGCAGTATTTT
D gene: TRBD1; V gene: TRBV28; clone size: .; J gene: TRBJ1-3; CDR3 protein: CASRSDRVPGNTIYF; CDR3 DNA: TGTGCCAGCAGATCGGACAGGGTCCCTGGAAACACCATATATTTT
D gene: .; V gene: TRBV30; clone size: .; J gene: TRBJ1-2; CDR3 protein: CACSPGRAYGYTF; CDR3 DNA: TGTGCCTGTAGCCCAGGGAGGGCCTATGGCTACACCTTC
D gene: .; V gene: TRBV18; clone size: .; J gene: TRBJ1-6; CDR3 protein: CASSPGGDDSPLHF; CDR3 DNA: TGTGCCAGCTCACCAGGGGGCGATGATTCACCCCTCCACTTT
D gene: .; V gene: TRBV29-1; clone size: .; J gene: TRBJ1-1; CDR3 protein: CSVLTGNTEAFF; CDR3 DNA: TGCAGCGTCTTGACGGGGAACACTGAAGCTTTCTTT
D gene: .; V gene: TRBV5-1; clone size: .; J gene: TRBJ1-1; CDR3 protein: CASSLGAGNTEAFF; CDR3 DNA: TGCGCCAGCAGCTTGGGGGCGGGGAACACTGAAGCTTTCTTT
D gene: .; V gene: TRBV30; clone size: .; J gene: TRBJ1-1; CDR3 protein: CAWSGPQSFHTEAFF; CDR3 DNA: TGTGCCTGGAGCGGACCTCAGAGCTTTCACACTGAAGCTTTCTTT
D gene: TRBD2; V gene: TRBV19; clone size: .; J gene: TRBJ2-7; CDR3 protein: CASSSGTSGGYEQYF; CDR3 DNA: TGTGCCAGTAGCTCCGGGACTAGCGGTGGCTACGAGCAGTACTTC
D gene: .; V gene: TRBV3-1/TRBV3-2; clone size: .; J gene: TRBJ1-3; CDR3 protein: CASSQDRWDTTDSGNTIYF; CDR3 DNA: TGTGCCAGCAGCCAAGACCGGTGGGACACCACCGACTCTGGAAACACCATATATTTT
D gene: .; V gene: TRBV6-5; clone size: .; J gene: TRBJ1-3; CDR3 protein: CASSYGQNGGNTIYF; CDR3 DNA: TGTGCCAGCAGTTACGGACAAAACGGTGGAAACACCATATATTTT
D gene: TRBD2; V gene: TRBV9; clone size: .; J gene: TRBJ2-7; CDR3 protein: CASSTLAGGPPYEQYF; CDR3 DNA: TGTGCCAGCAGCACCCTAGCGGGCGGGCCCCCCTACGAGCAGTACTTC
D gene: .; V gene: TRBV7-9; clone size: .; J gene: TRBJ1-2; CDR3 protein: CASSPLGRDGYTF; CDR3 DNA: TGTGCCAGCAGCCCCCTAGGTCGTGATGGCTACACCTTC
D gene: .; V gene: TRBV5-1; clone size: .; J gene: TRBJ2-7; CDR3 protein: CASSSQGGSYEQYF; CDR3 DNA: TGCGCCAGCAGCTCACAGGGCGGAAGCTACGAGCAGTACTTC
D gene: .; V gene: TRBV3-1/TRBV3-2; clone size: .; J gene: TRBJ1-6; CDR3 protein: CASSQDGQTYNSPLHF; CDR3 DNA: TGTGCCAGCAGCCAAGATGGGCAGACCTATAATTCACCCCTCCACTTT
D gene: .; V gene: TRBV6-5; clone size: .; J gene: TRBJ2-1; CDR3 protein: CATLLSSYNEQFF; CDR3 DNA: TGTGCCACCCTTCTCAGCTCCTACAATGAGCAGTTCTTC
D gene: TRBD2; V gene: TRBV5-1; clone size: .; J gene: TRBJ2-7; CDR3 protein: CASAIRSGGDYEQYF; CDR3 DNA: TGCGCCAGCGCTATCCGGAGCGGGGGAGACTACGAGCAGTACTTC
D gene: TRBD1; V gene: TRBV12-3/TRBV12-4; clone size: .; J gene: TRBJ2-7; CDR3 protein: CASSLNRGYEQYF; CDR3 DNA: TGTGCCAGCAGTTTAAACAGGGGCTACGAGCAGTACTTC
D gene: TRBD1; V gene: TRBV28; clone size: .; J gene: TRBJ1-6; CDR3 protein: CASSDYPGGSYNSPLHF; CDR3 DNA: TGTGCCAGCAGTGATTACCCAGGGGGCTCCTATAATTCACCCCTCCACTTT
D gene: .; V gene: TRBV9; clone size: .; J gene: TRBJ1-3; CDR3 protein: CASSDRTSGNTIYF; CDR3 DNA: TGTGCCAGCAGCGACAGGACCTCTGGAAACACCATATATTTT
D gene: .; V gene: TRBV9; clone size: once; J gene: TRBJ1-6; CDR3 protein: CASSPYGALNSPLHF; CDR3 DNA: TGTGCCAGCAGCCCGTACGGGGCCCTTAATTCACCCCTCCACTTT
D gene: .; V gene: TRBV28; clone size: .; J gene: TRBJ1-6; CDR3 protein: CASSRDGGGNSPLHF; CDR3 DNA: TGTGCCAGCAGTCGCGACGGGGGCGGAAATTCACCCCTCCACTTT
D gene: .; V gene: TRBV24-1; clone size: .; J gene: TRBJ2-5; CDR3 protein: CATSEGFEGWETQYF; CDR3 DNA: TGTGCCACCAGCGAGGGTTTCGAAGGGTGGGAGACCCAGTACTTC